Presented here are 21 T cell receptor beta chains from one specimen sequenced in a study of cytomegalovirus exposure and HLA in healthy donors (TCRdb year 2017). Library generation was performed with the immunoSEQ multiplex PCR assay. For the multiplex PCR, a mixture combining 60 forward primers for TCR Vbeta segments and 13 reverse primers for TCR Jbeta segments was used. What TCRdb holds here is the immuneACCESS table cut down to in-frame rearrangements. Part of the clones is not present; checked against another copy, under half of the missing clones reflect an unresolved V gene, and the others are unexplained. The sample yields around 200,000 clones; 80% to 85% were counted once. About 2.6% of the sample is in the top ten clones. Input material: PBMCs. The receptor source for this set is a woman aged 40-49 years in good health and CMV-seronegative.

There are a few counts of this clone. The chain carries TRBV6-5 and TRBJ2-7; TRBD1 matches 9 bases. Germline V gives CDR1 MNHEY, CDR2 SVGAGI. J was trimmed by 3 bases and V by 5 bases; bases with no gene match: 8. This CDR3 comprises 15 residues. Here the CDR3 reads CASSATTGGSYEQYF. DNA of the CDR3: TGTGCCAGCAGTGCTACGACAGGGGGAAGCTACGAGCAGTACTTC.

The CDR3: CSVEGRTGRSSYEQYF. The CDR3 bases are TGCAGCGTTGAAGGGCGTACAGGGCGAAGCTCCTACGAGCAGTACTTC. The chain is built from TRBV29-1 and TRBJ2-7, with a tentative D call TRBD1 (6 bases). Germline lookup yields CDR1 SQVTM and CDR2 ANQGSEA. The CDR3 contains 16 residues. V was pared by 1 base and J by 0 bases, with 16 bases between.

This rearrangement joins TRBV19 to TRBJ1-5; tentatively, D is TRBD1 (6 bases). This CDR3 comprises 16 residues. CDR1 and CDR2 from the germline V gene are LNHDA and SQIVND (reference sequence). V was trimmed by 7 bases and J by 0 bases, leaving 16 bases between them. For the CDR3, the DNA is TGTGCCAGTAACGGGGGGGCAGTAAATAGCAATCAGCCCCAGCATTTT. Encoded protein: CASNGGAVNSNQPQHF.

The sample holds a few counts of this clone. The V gene is TRBV4-1, the J gene TRBJ1-4; D unresolved. V lost 2 bases and J 7 bases, leaving 14 bases between the germline ends. CDR1 and CDR2 from the germline V gene are MGHRA and YSYEKL. The CDR3 covers 15 residues. The chain's CDR3 is CASSQQREGGEKLFF. The DNA for the CDR3 is TGCGCCAGCAGCCAACAACGGGAGGGTGGTGAAAAACTGTTTTTT.

The V call is TRBV15, the J call TRBJ2-1, with TRBD2 matching 7 bases. In germline, CDR1 is LNHNV, CDR2 YYDKDF (reference sequence). The trim removed 0 bases at V and 8 bases at J, leaving 4 bases unmatched. This CDR3 is built from 14 residues. Here the CDR3 reads CATSRDWGGDEQFF. DNA of the CDR3: TGTGCCACCAGCAGAGATTGGGGAGGGGATGAGCAGTTCTTC.

The chain employs TRBV4-2 and TRBJ2-1; 7 bases fit TRBD2. CDR1 and CDR2 from the germline V gene are LGHNA and YNFKEQ. This CDR3 has 17 residues. V shed 0 bases, J shed 3 bases, and the junction held 8 bases outside the gene matches. CDR3 DNA: TGTGCCAGCAGCCAAGATGTTGGGGGAGGGGACTACAATGAGCAGTTCTTC. Translating it yields CASSQDVGGGDYNEQFF.

The CDR3 loop reads CASSVVSGGTYNEQFF. Here the CDR3 DNA reads TGTGCCAGCAGCGTAGTTTCAGGGGGCACCTACAATGAGCAGTTCTTC. The rearrangement joins TRBV9 to TRBJ2-1; the match to TRBD1 covers 8 bases. Looked up from germline, CDR1 is SGDLS and CDR2 is YYNGEE. Losses at the gene ends were 0 bases for V and 2 bases for J; bases not matched to a gene: 4. The CDR3 totals 16 residues.

This clone was observed once. The chain couples TRBV7-2 to TRBJ1-5, with no clear D. The CDR3 is made up of 15 amino acids. Germline CDR1 reads SGHTA; CDR2 reads FQGNSA. Between the trimmed V and J ends, which lost 3 bases and 6 bases, there was a span of 15 bases. Here the CDR3 DNA reads TGTGCCAGCAGCTTTGGGCAGGCTTCAGGTCAGCCCCAGCATTTT. It is translated as CASSFGQASGQPQHF.

The V gene is TRBV4-1, the J gene TRBJ2-6; D call uncertain. CDR1 is MGHRA, CDR2 YSYEKL, per germline. Trimming took off 0 bases at V and 0 bases at J, with 15 bases between the two ends. The CDR3 has 19 amino acids. CDR3 DNA sequence: TGCGCCAGCAGCCAAGAGGAACCCCTAGGTGGCTCTGGGGCCAACGTCCTGACTTTC. Translation gives CASSQEEPLGGSGANVLTF.

The genes are TRBV9 and TRBJ1-2, with TRBD1 as a possible D gene (5 bases). The CDR3 runs to 14 residues. Germline V CDR1 and CDR2: SGDLS, YYNGEE. Trimming pared 0 bases from V and 7 bases from J, leaving 13 bases between. CDR3 bases: TGTGCCAGCAGCGTAGGGGGCGGTTCGGTTGGCTACACCTTC. Translated: CASSVGGGSVGYTF.

This clone is a singleton in its sample. V and J are TRBV5-8 and TRBJ1-1, with unresolved D. With 0 bases removed from V and 1 base from J, the gap between germline ends came to 13 bases. Per the germline V gene, CDR1 is SGHTS and CDR2 is YDEGEE. The CDR3 loop spans 16 amino acids. CDR3 region: CASSLAVGVSNTEAFF. The CDR3 DNA sequence: TGTGCCAGCAGCTTGGCCGTGGGAGTATCGAACACTGAAGCTTTCTTT.

The rearrangement links TRBV30 to TRBJ2-5; no firm D call. The V gene lost 1 base and the J gene lost 5 bases, with 11 bases spanning the gap. There are 13 residues in the CDR3. In germline, CDR1 is GTSNPN, CDR2 SVGIG (reference sequence). The CDR3 sequence: CAWSGMTRETQYF. CDR3 DNA: TGTGCCTGGAGTGGTATGACCAGGGAGACCCAGTACTTC.

The rearrangement links TRBV27 to TRBJ2-1; D is perhaps TRBD2 (5 bases). With 8 bases removed from V and 7 bases from J, the gap between germline ends came to 15 bases. CDR3 length: 13 residues. The germline V gene encodes CDR1 MNHEY and CDR2 SMNVEV (reference sequence). This chain's CDR3 is CASSLGPGNEQFF. CDR3 in DNA: TGTGCCAGCTCCCTCGGCCCGGGAAATGAGCAGTTCTTC.

The rearrangement links TRBV5-1 to TRBJ2-1, with TRBD1 matching 8 bases. J gave up 2 bases and V 6 bases, and 10 bases lay outside the gene matches. Germline V gives CDR1 SGHRS, CDR2 YFSETQ. The CDR3 has 16 amino acids. The DNA of the CDR3 is TGCGCCAGCACCCACTCAGGGGGCGGCACCTACAATGAGCAGTTCTTC. This gives the protein CASTHSGGGTYNEQFF.

On this clone itself: The junction differs from germline at one of its ends, possibly a read error. The chain carries TRBV2 and TRBJ2-1, with D perhaps TRBD2 (6 bases). Per germline, CDR1 SNHLY and CDR2 FYNNEI. The CDR3 length is 14 residues. The CDR3 DNA is TGTGCCAGCAGTTTAGCGGTCTCCTACAATGAGCAGCTCTTC. It is translated as CASSLAVSYNEQLF.

V is TRBV18 and J is TRBJ1-5, with 12 bases lining up with TRBD1. The CDR3 covers 17 residues. The V gene's germline CDR1 is KGHSH and CDR2 LQKENI. The ends lost 5 bases at V and 1 base at J; junction bases unmatched: 6. The CDR3 DNA follows: TGTGCCAGCTCAGCCGGGACAGGGGGCAGGAGCAATCAGCCCCAGCATTTT. This translates into CASSAGTGGRSNQPQHF.

This clone was found once. The chain recombines TRBV5-4 with TRBJ2-5, with 9 bases fitting TRBD2. The CDR3 spans 14 residues. Germline lookup yields CDR1 SGHNT and CDR2 YYREEE (reference sequence). V lost 4 bases, J lost 4 bases, and 5 bases stayed unmatched. The CDR3 reads CASSPGLAPETQYF. In DNA, the CDR3 is TGTGCCAGCAGCCCGGGACTAGCTCCAGAGACCCAGTACTTC.

The rearrangement links TRBV2 to TRBJ1-5, with TRBD1 identical over 8 bases. The CDR3 runs to 16 residues. Germline V gene lookup returns CDR1 SNHLY and CDR2 FYNNEI. The V gene end was trimmed by 3 bases and the J gene end by 7 bases; junction bases not matched to a gene: 11. CDR3 nucleotide sequence: TGTGCCAGCAGTGATTTGACTACAGGGGGTAGGCAGCCCCAGCATTTT. This encodes CASSDLTTGGRQPQHF.

The rearrangement links TRBV19 to TRBJ1-1; no clear D gene. Germline CDR1 is LNHDA and CDR2 is SQIVND (reference sequence). The CDR3 is made up of 16 amino acids. The V end was cut by 3 bases, the J end by 1 base, with 15 bases between. The CDR3 DNA follows: TGTGCCAGTAGTATCGAGTGGCCTAGATCGAACACTGAAGCTTTCTTT. Protein: CASSIEWPRSNTEAFF.

The J gene is TRBJ2-3, the V gene TRBV18; D is possibly TRBD1 (6 bases). CDR1 and CDR2 (germline): KGHSH, LQKENI. This CDR3 is built from 16 residues. The V end was cut by 2 bases, the J end by 14 bases, with 26 bases between. CDR3: CASSPGSQGLPPSGYF. CDR3 coding DNA: TGTGCCAGCTCACCAGGTTCGCAGGGGCTTCCCCCGTCCGGGTATTTT.

The chain is built from TRBV2 and TRBJ1-5, with a weak D call TRBD1 (5 bases). Trimming stripped 8 bases from V and 2 bases from J, with 22 bases between. Germline V gives CDR1 SNHLY, CDR2 FYNNEI. This CDR3 has 17 amino acids. CDR3 coding DNA: TGTGCCAGCCGAGGTCCAGGGAGGTCGGGCGGCAATCAGCCCCAGCATTTT. Translated: CASRGPGRSGGNQPQHF.